The source of this T cell receptor (beta chain) is a study of response to subunit inactivated influenza vaccine listed by TCRdb under 2018. General notes on the study: The study used deep quantitative T cell receptor repertoire profiling to track responses to a trivalent subunit inactivated influenza vaccine.

Libraries were made using RT-PCR. The sample was run on an Illumina HiSeq 2500. TCRdb's own reprocessing of the public reads used fastp at Q25 and MiXCR and kept productive beta chains. Each CDR3 protein gets just one entry, which takes the most common genes and DNA from the rows behind it. Present in this sample are about 650,000 distinct CDR3 sequences, 12% to 15% of which were seen just once. 7.6% of the sample comes from the top ten. The table lists this clonotype with a few counts. It has no known antigen specificity. No much larger clone is present one base from it, and per-base qualities are unavailable. The CDR3 holds 16 amino acids from the cysteine to the phenylalanine. Only the CDR3 DNA is retained, 48 bases long and in frame from the first base. CDR1 and CDR2 (MGHRA, YSYEKL) derive from the germline V gene. V is cut by 5 bases and J by 6 bases, and the space between the germline ends is 22 bases.

The research as a whole found: According to the authors, only a limited number of new T cells may be recruited by each seasonal influenza vaccination.

Sequencing was performed on PBMCs from blood, taken roughly 15 days before vaccination. The receptor was derived from a man in his forties or fifties who received an inactivated influenza vaccine. Donor details come from another sample of the same person, matched by shared clones. The chain couples TRBV4-1 to TRBJ2-5, with the D segment identity uncertain. The CDR3 protein sequence reads: CASSVRASEVKKTQYF. DNA sequence: TGCGCCAGCAGCGTTCGGGCCTCGGAAGTCAAAAAGACCCAGTACTTC.